The rows below give T cell receptor beta chains drawn from one sample of a study of blood T cell repertoires in COVID-19. Generated by immunoSEQ multiplex PCR, the TCRdb table keeps only in-frame clones and is missing some. The sample has around 68,000 clones; roughly 86% are singletons. Input material: peripheral blood. The receptors were gathered from a woman in her fifties or sixties with acute or convalescent COVID-19. CDR3s include the opening cysteine and the closing phenylalanine or tryptophan. Fields, in order: CDR3 length, J gene, V gene, CDR3 protein.

length: 14; J: TRBJ1-1; V: TRBV7-3; CDR3: CASSPGHSSSKAFF
length: 14; J: TRBJ1-2; V: TRBV19; CDR3: CASSPGDRSGGYTF
length: 14; J: TRBJ2-7; V: TRBV5-8; CDR3: CASSRDRGVYEQYF
length: 13; J: TRBJ1-3; V: TRBV28; CDR3: CASSPNRGNTIYF
length: 14; J: TRBJ2-5; V: TRBV7-3; CDR3: CASSLSGSGETQYF
length: 14; J: TRBJ2-7; V: TRBV5-1; CDR3: CASTRDTFLGEQYF
length: 12; J: TRBJ1-4; V: TRBV3-1/TRBV3-2; CDR3: CASSPFGEKLFF
length: 14; J: TRBJ2-7; V: TRBV5-1; CDR3: CASSSPEEGYEQYF
length: 13; J: TRBJ1-2; V: TRBV28; CDR3: CASSFGQGYGYTF
length: 14; J: TRBJ1-1; V: TRBV9; CDR3: CASSAGTGVTEAFF
length: 14; J: TRBJ2-7; V: TRBV7-9; CDR3: CASSSVGSRYEQYF
length: 15; J: TRBJ1-3; V: TRBV19; CDR3: CATRRGGHSGNTIYF
length: 17; J: TRBJ2-5; V: TRBV5-1; CDR3: CASSLTSGGAGPETQYF
length: 14; J: TRBJ2-3; V: TRBV19; CDR3: CASSPDISTDTQYF
length: 13; J: TRBJ1-1; V: TRBV27; CDR3: CASSWSEQGRSFF
length: 15; J: TRBJ1-2; V: TRBV19; CDR3: CASSPTGAANYGYTF
length: 16; J: TRBJ1-3; V: TRBV9; CDR3: CASSDRDRDSGNTIYF
length: 14; J: TRBJ1-2; V: TRBV5-6; CDR3: CASSLETVRDGYTF
length: 15; J: TRBJ2-3; V: TRBV9; CDR3: CASSVSGGPMVTQYF
length: 16; J: TRBJ2-3; V: TRBV4-2; CDR3: CASKGSLGGRPDTQYF
length: 16; J: TRBJ2-7; V: TRBV5-6; CDR3: CASSLALGAAFYEQYF
length: 11; J: TRBJ1-1; V: TRBV19; CDR3: CASSTETEAFF
length: 16; J: TRBJ1-2; V: TRBV28; CDR3: CASSHQIVSTGYGYTF